The present TCR beta chain was sequenced within a study of blood T cell repertoires in COVID-19. Study-level information: From the United States, Italy and Spain came samples of acute and convalescent COVID-19.

Original processing notes: Amplification of reference gene primers provided the estimated nucleated cell counts. Sequencing was performed with immunoSEQ multiplex PCR; in TCRdb, only in-frame clones are kept and a portion is missing. V and J calls and clone size follow that table, whereas D and trimming were derived from the DNA. The sample holds roughly 240,000 clones, about 82% seen once. Seattle-derived patients entered the study during active infection and were followed longitudinally. The junction had 5 bases not matched to a gene; V was cut back by 6 bases and J by 6 bases. CDR1 and CDR2 (germline): SQVTM, ANQGSEA. CDR3 length equals 12 residues.

Sequenced: peripheral blood. J is TRBJ1-1 and V is TRBV29-1; TRBD1 matches at 9 bases. The TCR sequence derives from an elderly woman with COVID-19, enrolled during active disease. CDR3 protein: CSVQQGAPEAFF. In DNA, the CDR3 is TGCAGCGTCCAACAGGGGGCGCCTGAAGCTTTCTTT.